The entry below describes one T cell receptor beta chain. The antigen is not known. This specimen comes from a study of T cells in Graves' hyperthyroidism and ophthalmopathy. Study-level results: Ophthalmopathy stood apart from stable hyperthyroidism in a 13 V-J model. Among clonotypes expanded in thyroid above 0.001, most were also found in blood.

The CDR3 has 15 residues. The junction had 8 bases not matched to a gene; V was cut back by 6 bases and J by 4 bases. Per germline, CDR1 ENHRY and CDR2 SYGVKD. RNA transcripts gave rise to amplified TCR beta CDR3 regions. During a first-round RT-PCR of the TCR CDR3, the HTBI primer set was used. Each CDR3 protein is one row after TCRdb ran MiXCR on the multiplex PCR reads. The table lists 530,000 or so distinct CDR3 sequences, 46% of them singletons. The specimen sequenced was peripheral blood or thyroid tissue (not recorded which). The TCR was taken from a woman younger than 30 with Graves' hyperthyroidism. The V and J genes are TRBV10-3 and TRBJ1-3; 8 bases agree with TRBD1. CDR3 coding DNA: TGTGCCATCAGCAGCTCAGGGGGCACGGGAAACACCATATATTTT. Protein sequence: CAISSSGGTGNTIYF.